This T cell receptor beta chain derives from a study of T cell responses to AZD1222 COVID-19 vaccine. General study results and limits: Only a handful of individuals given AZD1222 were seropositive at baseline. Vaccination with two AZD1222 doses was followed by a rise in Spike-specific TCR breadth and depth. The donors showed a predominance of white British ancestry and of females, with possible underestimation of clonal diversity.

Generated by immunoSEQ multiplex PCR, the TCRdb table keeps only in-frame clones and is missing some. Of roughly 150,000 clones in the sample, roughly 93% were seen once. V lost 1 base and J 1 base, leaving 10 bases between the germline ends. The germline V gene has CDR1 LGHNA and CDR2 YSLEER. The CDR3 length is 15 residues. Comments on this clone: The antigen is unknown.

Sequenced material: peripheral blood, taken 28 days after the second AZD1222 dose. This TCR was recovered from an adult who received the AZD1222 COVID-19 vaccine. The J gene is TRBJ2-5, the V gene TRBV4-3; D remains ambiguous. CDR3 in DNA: TGCGCCAGCAGCCAAGGAATGGCGGCCCAAGAGACCCAGTACTTC. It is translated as CASSQGMAAQETQYF.